The 13 T cell receptor beta chains in this list originate from one sample, sequenced in a study of T cell responses to AZD1222 COVID-19 vaccine. Sequenced by immunoSEQ multiplex PCR; TCRdb stores in-frame clones only, minus some. This sample yields around 45,000 clones, of which roughly 88% are seen a single time; approximately 40% belongs to the top ten. Material: peripheral blood, obtained 28 days after the second AZD1222 dose. These receptor sequences come from an adult who received the AZD1222 COVID-19 vaccine.

The gene calls are TRBV5-4 and TRBJ1-2; 9 bases line up with TRBD1. The CDR3 length is 17 residues. Trimming at V came to 1 base and at J to 4 bases, leaving 11 bases not matched to a gene. CDR1 SGHNT and CDR2 YYREEE come from the germline V gene (reference sequence). The CDR3 region has the DNA TGTGCCAGCAGCTTGCCCTCGGACAGGGGCCAGATCTATGGCTACACCTTC. This translates into CASSLPSDRGQIYGYTF.

The sample holds one count of this clone. Other DNA sequences in this sample translate to the same CDR3. The chain links TRBV19 to TRBJ1-2; 7 bases are a match to TRBD1. The germline CDR1 and CDR2 sequences are LNHDA and SQIVND (reference sequence). With 4 bases clipped from V and 4 bases from J, the junction kept 3 bases outside the gene matches. The CDR3 has 13 amino acids. CDR3 nucleotides: TGTGCCAGTAGTAGAGGACAGGTCTATGGCTACACCTTC. This gives the protein CASSRGQVYGYTF.

The chain combines TRBV7-9 with TRBJ2-7; TRBD1 agrees at 9 bases. Germline V CDR1 and CDR2: SEHNR, FQNEAQ (reference sequence). Trimming at V came to 5 bases and at J to 5 bases, leaving 7 bases not matched to a gene. The CDR3 runs to 14 residues. CDR3: CASSTGQGTHEQYF. The CDR3 bases are TGTGCCAGCAGCACGGGACAGGGAACCCACGAGCAGTACTTC. Combining the CDR3 with reference TRBV7-9 and TRBJ2-7 gives the whole variable domain DTGVSQNPRHKITKRGQNVTFRCDPISEHNRLYWYRQTLGQGPEFLTYFQNEAQLEKSRLLSDRFSAERPKGSFSTLEIQRTEQGDSAMYLCASSTGQGTHEQYFGPGTRLTVT.

This clone showed up just once. The chain recombines TRBV12-5 with TRBJ1-1, with D hard to call. The V gene lost 5 bases and the J gene lost 1 base, with 11 bases spanning the gap. The CDR3 consists of 14 residues. Germline CDR1 LGHNT, CDR2 FRNRAP. This CDR3 is CASGGPTGNTEAFF. DNA for the CDR3: TGTGCTAGTGGTGGGCCGACGGGGAACACTGAAGCTTTCTTT.

The chain links TRBV5-8 to TRBJ1-6; D possibly corresponds to TRBD1 (6 bases). This CDR3 region has 12 residues. Germline V gene sequence: CDR1 SGHTS, CDR2 YDEGEE. Trimming removed 5 bases from V and 15 bases from J, with 15 bases in between. The CDR3 region has the DNA TGTGCCAGCAGTTATGGACAGCCTGTCCTCCACTTT. Amino acids: CASSYGQPVLHF.

The V gene is TRBV7-9, the J gene TRBJ2-7; D remains unclear. Germline V gene data show CDR1 as SEHNR and CDR2 as FQNEAQ (reference sequence). The CDR3 has 12 residues. With 4 bases removed from V and 3 bases from J, the gap between germline ends came to 7 bases. This CDR3 is CASSSEYYEQYF. For the CDR3, the DNA is TGTGCCAGCAGCTCGGAGTACTACGAGCAGTACTTC.

The chain combines TRBV4-3 with TRBJ1-6; D not certain. CDR3 length equals 14 residues. Germline V gives CDR1 LGHNA, CDR2 YSLEER. Trimming removed 0 bases at V and 10 bases at J, with 10 bases between. CDR3 bases: TGCGCCAGCAGCCAAGACAGCAGAAGCTCACCCCTCCACTTT. Its protein is CASSQDSRSSPLHF.

This clone was observed a few times. The rearrangement links TRBV11-2 to TRBJ2-2; D is ambiguous. Between the trimmed V and J ends, which lost 2 bases and 2 bases, there was a span of 9 bases. The CDR3 contains 15 residues. Germline CDR1 SGHAT, CDR2 FQNNGV. The CDR3 DNA is TGTGCCAGCAGCTTATCTGGGGAAAACACCGGGGAGCTGTTTTTT. Protein sequence: CASSLSGENTGELFF.

The V gene is TRBV30, the J gene TRBJ2-7, with 11 nucleotides matching TRBD2. Germline CDR1 GTSNPN, CDR2 SVGIG (reference sequence). The CDR3 is 16 amino acids. The V segment lost 3 bases and the J segment 1 base; nucleotides outside the gene matches: 8. CDR3 coding DNA: TGTGCCTGGAGGTGGTCTAGCGGGGGGTCTTCCTACGAGCAGTACTTC. It yields the protein CAWRWSSGGSSYEQYF.

In its sample, this clone was seen once. The J gene is TRBJ1-2, the V gene TRBV4-2; D gene unclear. CDR3 length: 16 amino acids. Per the germline V gene, CDR1 is LGHNA and CDR2 is YNFKEQ. The V end was cut by 0 bases, the J end by 2 bases, with 13 bases between. The CDR3: CASSQDIASGNYGYTF. The CDR3 DNA follows: TGTGCCAGCAGCCAAGATATAGCCTCTGGGAACTATGGCTACACCTTC.

The rearrangement uses TRBV7-9 and TRBJ1-1; D might be TRBD1 (6 bases). V lost 3 bases and J lost 7, with 15 bases in between. This CDR3 has 14 residues. Germline assignment: CDR1 SEHNR and CDR2 FQNEAQ (reference sequence). The chain's CDR3 is CASSFGTIGGEAFF. The CDR3, as DNA: TGTGCCAGCAGCTTCGGGACAATAGGAGGTGAAGCTTTCTTT.

The chain employs TRBV19 and TRBJ1-1; no definite D call. The CDR3 extends over 15 amino acids. V shed 3 bases and J shed 2 bases, with 13 bases lying between them. Germline V lookup: CDR1 LNHDA, CDR2 SQIVND (reference sequence). In DNA, the CDR3 is TGTGCCAGTAGTATGATTCATGGAGCCAACACTGAAGCTTTCTTT. It specifies CASSMIHGANTEAFF.

The chain couples TRBV5-4 to TRBJ1-2, with no clear D. The CDR3 spans 16 residues. The V gene lost 5 bases and the J gene lost 5 bases, with 22 bases spanning the gap. In germline, CDR1 is SGHNT, CDR2 YYREEE (reference sequence). The CDR3 loop reads CASSYQDRASRYGYTF. DNA for the CDR3: TGTGCCAGCAGTTATCAGGACCGGGCTAGTAGGTATGGCTACACCTTC.